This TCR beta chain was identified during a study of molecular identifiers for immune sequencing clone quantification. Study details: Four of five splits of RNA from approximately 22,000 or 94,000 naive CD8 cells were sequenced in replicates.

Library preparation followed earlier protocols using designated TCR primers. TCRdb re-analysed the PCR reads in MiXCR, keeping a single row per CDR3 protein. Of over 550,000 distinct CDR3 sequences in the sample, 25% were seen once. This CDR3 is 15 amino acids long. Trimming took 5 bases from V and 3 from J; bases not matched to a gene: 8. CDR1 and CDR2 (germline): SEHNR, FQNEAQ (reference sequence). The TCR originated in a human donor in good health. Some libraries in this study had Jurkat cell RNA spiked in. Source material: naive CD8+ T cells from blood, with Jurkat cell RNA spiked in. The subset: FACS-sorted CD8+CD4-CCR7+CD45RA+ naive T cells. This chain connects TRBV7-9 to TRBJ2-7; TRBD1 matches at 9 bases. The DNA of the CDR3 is TGTGCCAGCAGCGTAGTCGGGACAGGGTTCTACGAGCAGTACTTC. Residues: CASSVVGTGFYEQYF.